This T cell receptor beta chain originates from a study of blood T cells in healthy people across ages. Study findings and constraints: A strong correlation between TCR beta diversity and naive T cell percentage was seen. Compared with aged donors, long-lived donors showed fewer expanded clones, suggesting selection.

Germline CDR1 is MGHDK and CDR2 is SYGVNS. This CDR3 region has 16 residues. Using a J-beta primer mix together with a sample-barcoded 5' primer, a second PCR was run for roughly 6 to 12 cycles. All samples gave at least 2.5 million CDR3-containing paired-end reads. Each CDR3 protein is one row after TCRdb ran MiXCR on the 5' RACE reads. The sample contains 1.6 million or so distinct CDR3 sequences, about 35% of which appear only once. Concerning this clonotype itself: No antigen is known for it. The germline gene is not matched at one end of the junction; a read error may be the cause.

The receptor was isolated from a woman aged 25-40 years in good health. The chain employs TRBV25-1 and TRBJ1-4; D gene unclear. The material sequenced was blood. The DNA of the CDR3 is TGTGCCAGCGGTCCTCTTGGCGTCGTAACGGGTGAAAAACGGTTTTTT. Translated: CASGPLGVVTGEKRFF. Supplemented by reference TRBV25-1 and TRBJ1-4, the full variable domain reads EADIYQTPRYLVIGTGKKITLECSQTMGHDKMYWYQQDPGMELHLIHYSYGVNSTEKGDLSSESTVSRIRTEHFPLTLESARPSHTSQYLCASGPLGVVTGEKRFFGSGTQLSVL.